This T cell receptor beta chain was sequenced in a study of post-analysis software for immune sequencing data. Whole-study context: Relapsing-remitting, secondary progressive and progressive-relapsing forms made up the multiple sclerosis disease courses.

The V segment lost 4 bases and the J segment 0 bases; nucleotides outside the gene matches: 4. Per the germline V gene, CDR1 is KGHDR and CDR2 is SFDVKD. CDR3 length: 17 amino acids. Unique-molecular-identifier-tagged TCR beta cDNA libraries were used. A population of roughly 0.9 to 11 million T cells gave rise to about half a million cDNA molecules. TCRdb independently ran MiXCR on the PCR reads; one entry per CDR3 protein. The data show roughly 800,000 distinct CDR3 sequences, about 45% seen once. Notes on this clonotype: Its target is unknown.

Study-wide findings and caveats: Analysis by F measure revealed that same-batch samples clustered strongly together. Five TRBV segments were significantly more frequent in patients than in controls. TRBV5-6, TRBV5-1 and TRBV20-1 were among these segments.

The chain is built from TRBV24-1 and TRBJ2-6; TRBD2 matches at 8 bases. Sequencing used blood. This TCR was sampled from a girl aged 10 to 17 with multiple sclerosis. The DNA of the CDR3 is TGTGCCACCAGTGACGGGGGGGCATCCTCTGGGGCCAACGTCCTGACTTTC. It yields the protein CATSDGGASSGANVLTF.